These 21 T cell receptor beta chains share one sample of origin, sequenced in a study of cytomegalovirus exposure and HLA in healthy donors. PCR was performed using 60 Vbeta and 13 Jbeta primers. Method: immunoSEQ multiplex PCR; TCRdb's copy keeps in-frame clones and lacks some. The sample carries fewer than 250,000 clones, roughly 75% recorded once. Sequencing input: PBMCs. These receptors all stem from a man aged 25 to 45 in good health and CMV-seropositive.

The genes are TRBV12-5 and TRBJ1-1; D uncertain. Germline loops: CDR1 LGHNT, CDR2 FRNRAP. The V gene lost 1 base and the J gene lost 0 bases, with 6 bases spanning the gap. The CDR3 spans 14 residues. The CDR3 here is CASGLETLNTEAFF. The CDR3 DNA reads TGTGCTAGTGGTTTGGAGACACTGAACACTGAAGCTTTCTTT.

CDR3 coding DNA: TGTGCCAGCAGCCTATCACAGGCTAACTATGGCTACACCTTC. It codes for CASSLSQANYGYTF. This chain uses TRBV28 with TRBJ1-2, with TRBD1 as a possible D gene (5 bases). This CDR3 has 14 residues. Germline CDR1 MDHEN, CDR2 SYDVKM. V shed 6 bases and J shed 0 bases, with 11 bases lying between them.

This clone appeared a few times. This chain connects TRBV6-5 to TRBJ2-3; 7 bases line up with TRBD2. V was pared by 0 bases and J by 6 bases, with 3 bases of the junction left unmatched. The CDR3 totals 14 residues. Germline values: CDR1 MNHEY, CDR2 SVGAGI. The CDR3 DNA reads TGTGCCAGCAGTTACTCGATGCGGGGGGATACGCAGTATTTT. Translating it yields CASSYSMRGDTQYF.

The chain employs TRBV2 and TRBJ2-1, with D possibly TRBD2 on 5 matching bases. This CDR3 is 15 amino acids long. The V end lost 2 bases, the J end lost 0 bases, and 8 bases lay between the germline ends. The germline V gene encodes CDR1 SNHLY and CDR2 FYNNEI. CDR3: CASSERESSYNEQFF. DNA of the CDR3: TGTGCCAGCAGTGAAAGGGAGAGCTCCTACAATGAGCAGTTCTTC.

This chain connects TRBV11-2 to TRBJ1-6; a possible D gene is TRBD1 (6 bases). V was shortened by 1 base and J by 10 bases, with 11 bases between the two germline ends. Germline CDR1 SGHAT, CDR2 FQNNGV. The CDR3 covers 14 residues. The DNA of the CDR3 is TGTGCCAGCAGCTTAGCTGACAGGTTGTCACCCCTCCACTTT. It codes for CASSLADRLSPLHF. Supplemented by reference TRBV11-2 and TRBJ1-6, the full variable domain reads EAGVAQSPRYKIIEKRQSVAFWCNPISGHATLYWYQQILGQGPKLLIQFQNNGVVDDSQLPKDRFSAERLKGVDSTLKIQPAKLEDSAVYLCASSLADRLSPLHFGNGTRLTVT.

The chain uses TRBV28 and TRBJ1-1, with D perhaps TRBD1 (5 bases). Trimming shortened V by 5 bases and J by 3 bases, and 16 bases separated the two germline ends. The length of the CDR3 is 15 residues. Germline-derived CDR1 and CDR2 are MDHEN and SYDVKM. The chain's CDR3 is CASSPSRGEDTEAFF. The CDR3, as DNA: TGTGCCAGCAGTCCCTCTAGGGGCGAGGACACTGAAGCTTTCTTT.

The chain links TRBV29-1 to TRBJ2-1, with 12 bases lining up with TRBD2. CDR1 is SQVTM, CDR2 ANQGSEA, per germline. The J segment lost 12 bases and the V segment lost 7 bases, leaving 7 bases of the junction unmatched. The CDR3 loop spans 12 amino acids. The CDR3 coding sequence is TGCAGCGGACTAGCGGGAGATACAAGGCAGTTCTTC. Translation gives CSGLAGDTRQFF.

This chain's CDR3 is CASSGLPAKLEQYF. In nucleotides, the CDR3 is TGTGCCAGCAGTGGACTCCCCGCCAAACTCGAGCAGTACTTC. The V and J genes are TRBV6-1 and TRBJ2-7; D gene unclear. The CDR3 has 14 amino acids. Germline V lookup: CDR1 MNHNS, CDR2 SASEGT. V gave up 4 bases and J gave up 6 bases, with 16 bases separating them.

V and J are TRBV9 and TRBJ2-7, with a weak D call TRBD1 (5 bases). The CDR3 covers 16 residues. Germline CDR1 reads SGDLS; CDR2 reads YYNGEE. V lost 4 bases, J lost 1 base, and 18 bases lay in between. CDR3 nucleotide sequence: TGTGCCAGCAGCCCCCGGGCAGCAGGGAAATCCTACGAGCAGTACTTC. Amino acid sequence: CASSPRAAGKSYEQYF.

Only a few counts were recorded for this clone. The chain links TRBV25-1 to TRBJ1-2; TRBD1 matches 7 bases. The V gene's germline CDR1 is MGHDK and CDR2 SYGVNS. J was trimmed by 8 bases and V by 4 bases; bases with no gene match: 10. The CDR3 contains 14 residues. Written as DNA, the CDR3 is TGTGCCAGCAGTGCTCCGGGGGACAGAGGAGGCTACACCTTC. Translating it yields CASSAPGDRGGYTF.

The chain couples TRBV10-3 to TRBJ2-1, with TRBD1 matching 7 bases. V trimming: 5 bases; J trimming: 3 bases; junction bases outside the gene matches: 4. Germline loops: CDR1 ENHRY, CDR2 SYGVKD. The CDR3 sequence is 14 residues long. The CDR3 loop is CAISRDSNYNEQFF. The CDR3 DNA is TGTGCCATCAGTCGGGACAGCAACTACAATGAGCAGTTCTTC.

The V call is TRBV28, the J call TRBJ2-7; 7 bases line up with TRBD2. Trimming removed 7 bases from V and 5 bases from J; junction bases left unmatched: 11. This CDR3 has 14 amino acids. CDR1 is MDHEN, CDR2 SYDVKM, per germline. CDR3 nucleotides: TGTGCCAGCAAAATTGGGGGGAGGGTCGACGAGCAGTACTTC. It codes for CASKIGGRVDEQYF.

This clone was observed once. The chain combines TRBV27 with TRBJ2-7, with D possibly matching TRBD1 (6 bases). Germline CDR1 is MNHEY and CDR2 is SMNVEV (reference sequence). V lost 9 bases and J lost 6, with 12 bases in between. The length of the CDR3 is 11 residues. The CDR3 is CASQTGSEQYF. In DNA, the CDR3 is TGTGCCAGTCAAACAGGGTCCGAGCAGTACTTC.

This chain connects TRBV11-2 to TRBJ2-1; perhaps TRBD2 as D (5 bases). Trimming stripped 3 bases from V and 8 bases from J, with 8 bases between. CDR1 is SGHAT, CDR2 FQNNGV, per germline. CDR3 length: 12 amino acids. DNA of the CDR3: TGTGCCAGCAGCTTGATGGAGGATGAGCAGTTCTTC. Translated, it gives CASSLMEDEQFF.

The V and J genes are TRBV29-1 and TRBJ2-7; 7 positions agree with TRBD1. The CDR3 covers 12 residues. Germline CDR1 and CDR2: SQVTM and ANQGSEA. Losses at the gene ends were 7 bases for V and 3 bases for J; bases not matched to a gene: 6. The CDR3 DNA reads TGCAGCGGCCGGACAGGATTCTACGAGCAGTACTTC. Translated: CSGRTGFYEQYF.

The genes are TRBV7-2 and TRBJ1-1; 9 bases are a match to TRBD1. The V segment lost 4 bases and the J segment 2 bases; nucleotides outside the gene matches: 5. CDR1 SGHTA and CDR2 FQGNSA come from the germline V gene. The CDR3 spans 15 residues. CDR3 nucleotides: TGTGCCAGCAGCTACGGGACAGGGCAAAACACTGAAGCTTTCTTT. It specifies CASSYGTGQNTEAFF.

The chain recombines TRBV10-3 with TRBJ1-3; D not resolved. The length of the CDR3 is 14 residues. Trimming cost V 3 bases and J 1 base, with 7 bases left between them. The germline gives CDR1 ENHRY, CDR2 SYGVKD. This CDR3 reads CAISDRRSGNTIYF. Written as DNA, the CDR3 is TGTGCCATCAGTGACCGGAGGTCTGGAAACACCATATATTTT.

The CDR3 is CASGLILRREDNEKLFF. In DNA form, the CDR3 reads TGTGCTAGTGGACTCATACTTCGACGGGAAGATAATGAAAAACTGTTTTTT. This chain links TRBV12-5 with TRBJ1-4; no definite D call. V lost 6 bases and J lost 4, with 21 bases in between. This CDR3 has 17 amino acids. Germline loops: CDR1 LGHNT, CDR2 FRNRAP.

The chain couples TRBV5-1 to TRBJ2-4; possibly TRBD1 for D (6 bases). Looked up from germline, CDR1 is SGHRS and CDR2 is YFSETQ. The CDR3 totals 16 residues. V lost 4 bases, J lost 8 bases, and 22 bases lay in between. CDR3 sequence: CASSLYWTASEDIQYF. DNA for the CDR3: TGCGCCAGCAGCCTTTACTGGACAGCCAGCGAGGACATTCAGTACTTC.

The rearrangement joins TRBV4-3 to TRBJ1-2, with D unclear. Germline V gene sequence: CDR1 LGHNA, CDR2 YSLEER. V dropped 1 base and J dropped 4 bases, with 16 bases sitting between them. The CDR3 extends over 16 amino acids. DNA for the CDR3: TGCGCCAGCAGCCAAGTAACAGTCCCTAATTTCTATGGCTACACCTTC. Translating it yields CASSQVTVPNFYGYTF.

This clone is a singleton in its sample. The gene calls are TRBV10-3 and TRBJ2-7, with 7 positions matching TRBD2. CDR1 and CDR2 (germline): ENHRY, SYGVKD. The CDR3 totals 11 residues. Trimming removed 7 bases from V and 7 bases from J; junction bases left unmatched: 4. CDR3 DNA sequence: TGTGCCATCACCTCCGGGGGGGAGCAGTACTTC. It translates to CAITSGGEQYF.